Below, 11 T cell receptor beta chains from the same sample are listed, as sequenced in a study of STAT5B mutations in CD4+ large granular lymphocyte leukemia. Here immunoSEQ multiplex PCR was the method, and the copy in TCRdb shows in-frame clones only, minus some. This table holds tens of thousands of clones, approximately 84% found once. Material for sequencing was CD4+ T cells from blood buffy coats. The origin of the receptors is a human donor in good health.

The gene calls are TRBV7-8 and TRBJ1-5; D unclear. The germline V gene encodes CDR1 SGHVS and CDR2 FQNEAQ. V shed 1 base and J shed 7 bases, with 14 bases lying between them. This CDR3 is built from 15 residues. The CDR3 DNA reads TGTGCCAGCAGCTTAGTGTTCCGGGTTGGACAGCCCCAGCATTTT. Translated: CASSLVFRVGQPQHF.

This clone is a singleton in its sample. The V gene is TRBV7-2, the J gene TRBJ2-5; 11 bases line up with TRBD1. CDR1 and CDR2 (germline): SGHTA, FQGNSA. This CDR3 has 16 amino acids. The V gene end was trimmed by 5 bases and the J gene end by 2 bases; junction bases not matched to a gene: 7. The CDR3 sequence is CASSTGTGGGQETQYF. The CDR3 coding sequence is TGTGCCAGCAGCACCGGGACAGGGGGTGGGCAAGAGACCCAGTACTTC.

The rearrangement joins TRBV7-7 to TRBJ2-3; 7 nucleotides agree with TRBD2. The CDR3 has 16 residues. CDR1 is SSHAT and CDR2 is FNYEAQ in the germline V gene (reference sequence). Trimming at V came to 4 bases and at J to 1 base, leaving 8 bases not matched to a gene. CDR3 amino acids: CASSSGLDPRTDTQYF. Written as DNA, the CDR3 is TGTGCCAGCAGCTCTGGACTAGACCCTCGCACAGATACGCAGTATTTT.

The V gene is TRBV25-1, the J gene TRBJ1-2; 10 bases fit TRBD1. Germline lookup yields CDR1 MGHDK and CDR2 SYGVNS. The CDR3 runs to 15 residues. Trimming cost V 3 bases and J 7 bases; bases outside gene matches: 8. CDR3 loop: CASSDPRTGGGGYTF. CDR3 coding DNA: TGTGCCAGCAGTGACCCGCGGACAGGGGGTGGTGGCTACACCTTC.

The CDR3 region is CSVTGAGYEQYF. CDR3 in DNA: TGCAGCGTGACAGGGGCAGGTTACGAGCAGTACTTC. The V gene is TRBV29-1, the J gene TRBJ2-7, with 8 bases matching TRBD1. J gave up 4 bases and V 6 bases, and 5 bases lay outside the gene matches. The CDR3 has 12 amino acids. Per germline, CDR1 SQVTM and CDR2 ANQGSEA.

V usage is TRBV9 and J usage is TRBJ2-3; weak D call: TRBD2 (6 bases). Between the trimmed V and J ends, which lost 2 bases and 0 bases, there was a span of 10 bases. From germline, CDR1 is SGDLS and CDR2 YYNGEE. There are 15 residues in the CDR3. This chain's CDR3 is CASSVQGLSTDTQYF. The CDR3 DNA reads TGTGCCAGCAGCGTTCAGGGACTGAGCACAGATACGCAGTATTTT.

The rearrangement links TRBV19 to TRBJ1-3; 7 bases are a match to TRBD1. Per the germline V gene, CDR1 is LNHDA and CDR2 is SQIVND (reference sequence). J was trimmed by 0 bases and V by 7 bases; bases with no gene match: 3. The CDR3 consists of 14 residues. Written as DNA, the CDR3 is TGTGCCAGTACCCCAGGGGGCTCTGGAAACACCATATATTTT. Translated: CASTPGGSGNTIYF.

This rearrangement joins TRBV28 to TRBJ1-1, with 10 bases fitting TRBD1. The CDR3 spans 15 residues. V lost 5 bases and J lost 3; bases outside the gene matches: 6. CDR1 and CDR2 (germline): MDHEN, SYDVKM. The CDR3 nucleotides are TGTGCCAGCAGTCCGACAGGGGGCGCAGACACTGAAGCTTTCTTT. It codes for CASSPTGGADTEAFF. Supplemented by reference TRBV28 and TRBJ1-1, the full variable domain reads DVKVTQSSRYLVKRTGEKVFLECVQDMDHENMFWYRQDPGLGLRLIYFSYDVKMKEKGDIPEGYSVSREKKERFSLILESASTNQTSMYLCASSPTGGADTEAFFGQGTRLTVV.

The rearrangement joins TRBV6-6 to TRBJ2-5; D is undetermined. Germline loops: CDR1 MNHNY, CDR2 SVGAGI (reference sequence). The CDR3 is 15 residues long. Trimming pared 2 bases from V and 1 base from J, leaving 11 bases between. CDR3 residues: CASSYGEQFQETQYF. CDR3 nucleotide sequence: TGTGCCAGCAGTTACGGGGAACAATTCCAAGAGACCCAGTACTTC.

The V and J genes are TRBV9 and TRBJ1-3; D might be TRBD1 (6 bases). CDR1 and CDR2 (germline): SGDLS, YYNGEE. V was cut by 0 bases and J by 3 bases, with 10 bases left in between. This CDR3 is built from 15 residues. The CDR3 DNA is TGTGCCAGCAGCGTAGAAACAGGGATTGGAAACACCATATATTTT. The encoded protein is CASSVETGIGNTIYF.

This clone was counted only a few times. The gene calls are TRBV29-1 and TRBJ1-1; TRBD1 is a possible D gene (5 bases). Per the germline V gene, CDR1 is SQVTM and CDR2 is ANQGSEA. Trimming pared 3 bases from V and 5 bases from J, leaving 16 bases between. The CDR3 contains 14 residues. The CDR3, as DNA: TGCAGCGTTGAGAAGGGGTCCCTGGGAACTGAAGCTTTCTTT. The encoded protein is CSVEKGSLGTEAFF.